Below, 18 T cell receptor beta chains from the same sample are listed, as sequenced in a study of blood T cell repertoires in COVID-19. Profiled with immunoSEQ multiplex PCR; TCRdb holds only in-frame clones, not every one. The table records 250,000 to 300,000 clones, 80% to 90% of them present only once. What was sequenced was peripheral blood. The source is a woman aged 70 to 79 with acute or convalescent COVID-19.

This rearrangement joins TRBV3-1 (or the pseudogene TRBV3-2) to TRBJ1-4; weak D call: TRBD1 (5 bases). The germline gives CDR1 LGHDT, CDR2 YNNKEL (reference sequence). V lost 2 bases, J lost 0 bases, and 10 bases lay in between. The CDR3 loop spans 16 amino acids. This CDR3 reads CASSQLTGATNEKLFF. CDR3 sequence (DNA): TGTGCCAGCAGCCAATTAACAGGCGCAACTAATGAAAAACTGTTTTTT.

The rearrangement joins TRBV7-8 to TRBJ1-2; D is ambiguous. The V end was cut by 5 bases, the J end by 8 bases, with 12 bases between. The CDR3 has 12 residues. CDR1 SGHVS and CDR2 FQNEAQ come from the germline V gene. CDR3 sequence reads: CASSNILVGYTF. The CDR3 DNA reads TGTGCCAGCAGCAACATCCTTGTAGGCTACACCTTC.

J is TRBJ1-4 and V is TRBV19; TRBD1 might be the D (5 bases). Germline CDR1 is LNHDA and CDR2 is SQIVND (reference sequence). Deletions cut 5 bases from V and 5 bases from J, with 18 bases between. CDR3 length: 16 amino acids. CDR3 coding DNA: TGTGCCAGTAGTCTTGTCGTGGGTGACAGAAATGAAAAACTGTTTTTT. Its translation: CASSLVVGDRNEKLFF.

The chain recombines TRBV15 with TRBJ2-2, with D perhaps matching TRBD2 (5 bases). CDR1 LNHNV and CDR2 YYDKDF come from the germline V gene (reference sequence). The CDR3 has 17 residues. V was cut by 2 bases and J by 1 base, with 14 bases left in between. The chain's CDR3 is CATSRISGIENTGELFF. The CDR3 DNA follows: TGTGCCACCAGCAGAATCTCCGGGATTGAGAACACCGGGGAGCTGTTTTTT.

This clone was recorded a few times. V and J are TRBV2 and TRBJ1-2, with D possibly being TRBD1 (5 bases). The germline gives CDR1 SNHLY, CDR2 FYNNEI. The V end was cut by 4 bases, the J end by 2 bases, with 11 bases between. The CDR3 is 14 residues long. The CDR3 DNA reads TGTGCCAGCAGTGGGAGGGACCTAAACTATGGCTACACCTTC. Translating it yields CASSGRDLNYGYTF.

The chain has TRBV7-9 and TRBJ2-1; TRBD1 agrees at 9 bases. With V trimmed by 3 bases and J by 4 bases, 16 bases remained unmatched. Germline lookup yields CDR1 SEHNR and CDR2 FQNEAQ (reference sequence). CDR3 length: 19 residues. Here the CDR3 reads CASSFRDRVDRGAYNEQFF. In DNA, the CDR3 is TGTGCCAGCAGCTTCCGGGACAGGGTCGATCGGGGGGCGTACAATGAGCAGTTCTTC.

The chain recombines TRBV5-1 with TRBJ2-7; possible D gene TRBD2, 5 bases. V gave up 7 bases and J gave up 2 bases, with 10 bases separating them. This CDR3 is built from 12 residues. Germline lookup yields CDR1 SGHRS and CDR2 YFSETQ. This CDR3 reads CASGESPYEQYF. For the CDR3, the DNA is TGCGCCAGCGGGGAGTCCCCCTACGAGCAGTACTTC.

The chain combines TRBV5-4 with TRBJ1-2; tentative D call: TRBD1 (6 bases). This CDR3 is 14 amino acids long. The germline gives CDR1 SGHNT, CDR2 YYREEE (reference sequence). Trimming pared 6 bases from V and 4 bases from J, leaving 16 bases between. The CDR3 nucleotides read TGTGCCAGCAAGAGTGGGGGGGCCGTCTATGGCTACACCTTC. Translating it yields CASKSGGAVYGYTF.

The chain uses TRBV2 and TRBJ2-7; 10 nucleotides match TRBD1. In germline, CDR1 is SNHLY, CDR2 FYNNEI. Trimming cost V 6 bases and J 8 bases; bases outside gene matches: 7. The CDR3 has 13 amino acids. In DNA form, the CDR3 reads TGTGCCAGCAGGTCAGGACAGGGGGGTAAGCAGTACTTC. Residues: CASRSGQGGKQYF.

The chain employs TRBV12-5 and TRBJ2-7; 9 bases map to TRBD2. Germline V CDR1 and CDR2: LGHNT, FRNRAP. The CDR3 extends over 16 amino acids. The J segment lost 5 bases and the V segment lost 0 bases, leaving 8 bases of the junction unmatched. The CDR3: CASGLVLAGGPHEQYF. The CDR3 region has the DNA TGTGCTAGTGGTTTGGTACTTGCGGGGGGGCCCCACGAGCAGTACTTC.

This rearrangement joins TRBV11-2 to TRBJ1-4, with TRBD1 matching over 7 bases. Germline V CDR1 and CDR2: SGHAT, FQNNGV. J was trimmed by 3 bases and V by 5 bases; bases with no gene match: 9. The CDR3 is 16 amino acids. The CDR3 sequence is CASSPISGTANEKLFF. The CDR3 DNA follows: TGTGCCAGCAGCCCCATCTCCGGGACAGCTAATGAAAAACTGTTTTTT.

V gene TRBV10-3 combines with J gene TRBJ2-1; 7 nucleotides line up with TRBD2. J was trimmed by 3 bases and V by 4 bases; bases with no gene match: 3. Germline CDR1 reads ENHRY; CDR2 reads SYGVKD. This CDR3 has 14 amino acids. CDR3 sequence (DNA): TGTGCCATCAGTGGGGAGGGGAACTACAATGAGCAGTTCTTC. Translation gives CAISGEGNYNEQFF.

This chain links TRBV18 with TRBJ1-2; D unresolved. Germline lookup yields CDR1 KGHSH and CDR2 LQKENI. The CDR3 runs to 14 residues. V dropped 2 bases and J dropped 7 bases, with 14 bases sitting between them. The CDR3 reads CASSPRSGEPGYTF. CDR3 in DNA: TGTGCCAGCTCACCAAGGTCCGGGGAGCCTGGCTACACCTTC.

The chain is built from TRBV7-3 and TRBJ2-2, with TRBD1 matching 8 bases. Per germline, CDR1 SGHTA and CDR2 FQGTGA. V dropped 5 bases and J dropped 2; count of bases not matched to a gene: 7. This CDR3 has 16 amino acids. The CDR3 region is CASSPPGGANTGELFF. CDR3 nucleotides: TGTGCCAGCAGCCCCCCAGGGGGCGCAAACACCGGGGAGCTGTTTTTT.

This chain connects TRBV5-3 to TRBJ1-1; 7 bases match TRBD1. TRBV5-3 falls under the ORF class, with uncertain function. Germline trimming cut 4 bases from V and 1 base from J; bases unmatched to any gene: 7. The CDR3 is 15 amino acids. The CDR3, as DNA: TGTGCCAGAAGCGTATGCCGGGACAGGAACACTGAAGCTTTCTTT. Its translation is CARSVCRDRNTEAFF.

CDR3 sequence (DNA): TGTGCCAGTAGTATATCACAGCGGGGGGGTTTAGAGACCCAGTACTTC. It yields the protein CASSISQRGGLETQYF. V usage is TRBV19 and J usage is TRBJ2-5; 10 bases map to TRBD2. CDR1 and CDR2 from the germline V gene are LNHDA and SQIVND (reference sequence). The CDR3 runs 16 residues. Trimming cost V 2 bases and J 4 bases; bases outside gene matches: 7. The full variable domain, its missing parts supplied by reference TRBV19 and TRBJ2-5, is DGGITQSPKYLFRKEGQNVTLSCEQNLNHDAMYWYRQDPGQGLRLIYYSQIVNDFQKGDIAEGYSVSREKKESFPLTVTSAQKNPTAFYLCASSISQRGGLETQYFGPGTRLLVL.

The genes are TRBV5-6 and TRBJ2-7; D not resolved. The CDR3 extends over 13 amino acids. Looked up from germline, CDR1 is SGHDT and CDR2 is YYEEEE. V lost 0 bases and J 0 bases, leaving 4 bases between the germline ends. In nucleotides, the CDR3 is TGTGCCAGCAGCTTGGACGGCTCCTACGAGCAGTACTTC. This encodes CASSLDGSYEQYF.

This clone has more than one count but fewer than ten. J is TRBJ2-2 and V is TRBV20-1; no clear D gene. This CDR3 has 11 residues. The ends were cut back, 3 bases at V and 8 bases at J, with 7 bases in the middle. Germline CDR1 is DFQATT and CDR2 is SNEGSKA (reference sequence). CDR3 DNA: TGCAGTGCTAGTGAGGAGGGGGAGCTGTTTTTT. Translating gives CSASEEGELFF.